The 11 T cell receptor beta chains in this list originate from one sample, sequenced in a study of Graves' ophthalmopathy and Graves' hyperthyroidism. For repertoire sequencing, the TCR beta CDR3 regions were amplified from RNA transcripts. The library came from an HTBI-primed first-round RT-PCR and a second-round multiplex PCR. TCRdb re-analysed the multiplex PCR reads in MiXCR, keeping a single row per CDR3 protein. The data show roughly 600,000 distinct CDR3 sequences, about two fifths seen once. The sequenced material came from peripheral blood or thyroid tissue (not recorded which). All receptors derive from an adult man with Graves' hyperthyroidism.

This chain uses TRBV27 with TRBJ1-2; TRBD1 aligns across 7 bases. With 5 bases clipped from V and 8 bases from J, the junction kept 14 bases outside the gene matches. The CDR3 runs 15 residues. Germline loops: CDR1 MNHEY, CDR2 SMNVEV (reference sequence). Here the CDR3 reads CASSPGQQISEGYTF. The CDR3, as DNA: TGTGCCAGCAGTCCGGGACAGCAGATCTCGGAGGGCTACACCTTC.

This rearrangement joins TRBV9 to TRBJ2-7; TRBD1 matches at 10 bases. There are 15 residues in the CDR3. V gave up 3 bases and J gave up 3 bases; unmatched junction bases: 6. CDR1 SGDLS and CDR2 YYNGEE come from the germline V gene. The CDR3 bases are TGTGCCAGCAGCGGAGGGACAGGGGAACTCTACGAGCAGTACTTC. Protein product: CASSGGTGELYEQYF.

This clonotype was seen ten or more times. The gene calls are TRBV10-3 and TRBJ1-4; no definite D call. V lost 3 bases, J lost 8 bases, and 10 bases lay in between. This CDR3 region has 13 residues. The germline gives CDR1 ENHRY, CDR2 SYGVKD. The CDR3 DNA follows: TGTGCCATCAGTGACAAAGGAGGCGAAAAACTGTTTTTT. Protein product: CAISDKGGEKLFF.

Points on this clonotype: One end of the junction fails to match germline, which may point to a read error. V gene TRBV7-2 combines with J gene TRBJ2-2; maybe TRBD1 (6 bases). CDR1 and CDR2 from the germline V gene are SGHTA and FQGNSA. This CDR3 contains 17 residues. Here the CDR3 reads CACSQDGRTVNTGELFF. CDR3 DNA: TGCGCCTGCAGCCAAGACGGAAGGACAGTCAACACCGGGGAGCTGTTTTTT.

This clonotype was detected ten times or more. This chain uses TRBV10-1 with TRBJ2-5; D remains unclear. V lost 5 bases, J lost 0 bases, and 10 bases lay in between. The CDR3 runs 14 residues. The V gene's germline CDR1 is WNHNN and CDR2 SYGVQD (reference sequence). CDR3 region: CASSPTSYQETQYF. The CDR3, as DNA: TGCGCCAGCAGTCCAACATCGTACCAAGAGACCCAGTACTTC.

Remarks on this clonotype: This could be a read error, since a much larger clone is one nucleotide away. This chain links TRBV13 with TRBJ2-7, with 8 bases fitting TRBD1. CDR1 is PRHDT and CDR2 is FYEKMQ in the germline V gene (reference sequence). The CDR3 contains 16 residues. CDR3 protein: CASGLGRKDRAHEQYF. The CDR3 DNA reads as TGTGCCAGCGGCTTAGGTAGAAAGGACAGGGCCCACGAGCAGTACTTC.

In regard to this clonotype: This may stem from a read error, because a much larger clone lies one nucleotide away. V is TRBV10-3 and J is TRBJ1-5, with TRBD1 matching over 8 bases. CDR3 size: 15 residues. Germline lookup yields CDR1 ENHRY and CDR2 SYGVKD. The CDR3 sequence is CAIRKQGVTDHPQHF. CDR3 bases: TGTGCCATCAGAAAACAGGGGGTCACGGATCATCCCCAGCATTTT.

This clonotype was seen ten or more times. The chain couples TRBV7-9 to TRBJ1-5; 7 bases agree with TRBD1. Germline V gene data show CDR1 as SEHNR and CDR2 as FQNEAQ (reference sequence). V was pared by 5 bases and J by 3 bases, with 19 bases of the junction left unmatched. The length of the CDR3 is 19 residues. The DNA for the CDR3 is TGTGCCAGCAGCCACGACGACCTGACAGGGCCGATATACAATCAGCCCCAGCATTTT. Amino acid sequence: CASSHDDLTGPIYNQPQHF.

The chain couples TRBV29-1 to TRBJ1-2; no reliable D call. The ends were cut back, 5 bases at V and 2 bases at J, with 6 bases in the middle. Germline V gives CDR1 SQVTM, CDR2 ANQGSEA. The length of the CDR3 is 11 residues. The CDR3 loop is CSVSRNYGYTF. Here the CDR3 DNA reads TGCAGCGTTAGTCGGAACTATGGCTACACCTTC.

In its sample, this clonotype was seen many times. The rearrangement uses TRBV7-9 and TRBJ2-1; D unclear. CDR1 SEHNR and CDR2 FQNEAQ come from the germline V gene (reference sequence). The CDR3 is 16 residues long. V was cut by 4 bases and J by 4 bases, with 17 bases left in between. The CDR3 nucleotides read TGTGCCAGCAGCTCCGAAGGTAGGATACAGTACAATGAGCAGTTCTTC. It codes for CASSSEGRIQYNEQFF.

The V gene is TRBV5-1, the J gene TRBJ2-7; possible D gene TRBD1, 6 bases. Germline assignment: CDR1 SGHRS and CDR2 YFSETQ. The germline V and J ends were trimmed by 0 bases and 9 bases, with 19 bases remaining between them. CDR3 size: 15 residues. CDR3 in amino acids: CASSLETGRTDTQYF. The CDR3 DNA follows: TGCGCCAGCAGCTTGGAGACAGGACGCACAGATACGCAGTACTTC.